This T cell receptor (beta chain) appears in the sequencing data of a study of T cell repertoires in aging, cancer and after chemotherapy. Study in general: Patients with chronic lymphocytic leukemia were sampled before and after fludarabine- or bendamustine-based chemotherapy.

The CDR3 loop spans 13 amino acids. Germline V gives CDR1 SNHLY, CDR2 FYNNEI. V lost 8 bases, J lost 1 base, and 11 bases lay in between. TCR beta rearrangements were amplified from peripheral blood genomic DNA. A mixed TRB-A/B primer pool amplified rearranged TRB by multiplex touch-down PCR. MiXCR was run by TCRdb on the multiplex PCR reads, yielding one entry per CDR3 protein. This table holds approximately 400 distinct CDR3 sequences, over 30% found once. The TCR comes from a human donor with a blood cancer. The sequenced sample was blood. V gene TRBV2 combines with J gene TRBJ1-1; D remains ambiguous. The CDR3 DNA is TGTGCCAGCCGCCGTTGGGGGAACACTGAAGCTTTCTTT. Protein sequence: CASRRWGNTEAFF.